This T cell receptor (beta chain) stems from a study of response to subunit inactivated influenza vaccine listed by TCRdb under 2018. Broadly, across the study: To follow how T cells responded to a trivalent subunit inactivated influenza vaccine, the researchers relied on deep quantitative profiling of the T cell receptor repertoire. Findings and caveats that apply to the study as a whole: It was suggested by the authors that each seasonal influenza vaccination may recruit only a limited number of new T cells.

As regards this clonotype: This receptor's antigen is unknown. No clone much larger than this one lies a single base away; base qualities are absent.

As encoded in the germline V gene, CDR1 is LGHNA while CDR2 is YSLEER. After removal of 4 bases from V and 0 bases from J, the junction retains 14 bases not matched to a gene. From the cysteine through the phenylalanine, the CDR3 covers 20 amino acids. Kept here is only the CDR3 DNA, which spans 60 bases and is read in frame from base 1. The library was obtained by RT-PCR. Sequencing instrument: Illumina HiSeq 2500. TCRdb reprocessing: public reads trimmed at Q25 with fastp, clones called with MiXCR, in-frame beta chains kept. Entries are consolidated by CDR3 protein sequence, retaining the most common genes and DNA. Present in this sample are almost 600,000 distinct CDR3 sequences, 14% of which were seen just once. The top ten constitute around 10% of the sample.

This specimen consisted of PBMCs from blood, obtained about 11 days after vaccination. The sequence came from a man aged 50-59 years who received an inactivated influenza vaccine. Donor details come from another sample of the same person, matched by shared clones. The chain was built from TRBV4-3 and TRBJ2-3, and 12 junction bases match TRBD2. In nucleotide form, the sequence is TGCGCCAGCAGCCCGTGGACTAGCGGGGAGCTCCGTGCTAGCACAGATACGCAGTATTTT. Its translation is CASSPWTSGELRASTDTQYF.